This is a list of T cell receptor beta chains from one sample in a study of PD-1 blockade in classical Hodgkin lymphoma. TCRdb's copy holds only in-frame clones and misses some; the assay was immunoSEQ multiplex PCR. The sample carries about 30,000 clones, about 85% recorded once. Sequencing input: CD4+ T cells from blood. The origin of the receptors is a human donor with classical Hodgkin lymphoma. Both conserved end residues are part of each CDR3. D genes are given only for firm matches. Some rows mark clone size as missing; the rest say once, few, many or name a class of expanded clone.

cdr3_aa: CASSLGQGQAFF
cdr3_nt: TGTGCCAGCAGCTTAGGACAGGGGCAAGCTTTCTTT
d_call: TRBD1
j_call: TRBJ1-1
cdr3_length: 12
clone_size: NA
v_call: TRBV7-3

cdr3_aa: CASSLSMWEARTDTQYF
cdr3_nt: TGCGCCAGCAGCTTGTCTATGTGGGAAGCTCGCACAGATACGCAGTATTTT
d_call: NA
j_call: TRBJ2-3
cdr3_length: 17
clone_size: NA
v_call: TRBV5-1

cdr3_aa: CSVGVGMNTEAFF
cdr3_nt: TGCAGCGTTGGGGTGGGAATGAACACTGAAGCTTTCTTT
d_call: NA
j_call: TRBJ1-1
cdr3_length: 13
clone_size: NA
v_call: TRBV29-1

cdr3_aa: CSVRGRARNEQYF
cdr3_nt: TGCAGCGTGCGGGGTAGGGCGAGGAACGAGCAGTACTTC
d_call: NA
j_call: TRBJ2-7
cdr3_length: 13
clone_size: NA
v_call: TRBV29-1

cdr3_aa: CASSQDTQGYYGYTF
cdr3_nt: TGCGCCAGCAGCCAAGATACCCAGGGGTACTATGGCTACACCTTC
d_call: NA
j_call: TRBJ1-2
cdr3_length: 15
clone_size: NA
v_call: TRBV4-1

cdr3_aa: CASSQGQSSYEQYF
cdr3_nt: TGCGCCAGCAGCCAAGGTCAGAGCTCCTACGAGCAGTACTTC
d_call: NA
j_call: TRBJ2-7
cdr3_length: 14
clone_size: NA
v_call: TRBV4-1

cdr3_aa: CASSLLRRRDEQFF
cdr3_nt: TGTGCCAGCAGCCTGCTAAGGCGCCGAGATGAGCAGTTCTTC
d_call: NA
j_call: TRBJ2-1
cdr3_length: 14
clone_size: NA
v_call: TRBV14

cdr3_aa: CASSLWVGRNTEAFF
cdr3_nt: TGCGCCAGCAGCTTGTGGGTAGGGAGAAATACTGAAGCTTTCTTT
d_call: NA
j_call: TRBJ1-1
cdr3_length: 15
clone_size: NA
v_call: TRBV5-1

cdr3_aa: CASSLAHSNQPQHF
cdr3_nt: TGCGCCAGCAGCTTGGCCCACAGCAATCAGCCCCAGCATTTT
d_call: NA
j_call: TRBJ1-5
cdr3_length: 14
clone_size: NA
v_call: TRBV5-1

cdr3_aa: CAWSLWGGEQPQHF
cdr3_nt: TGTGCCTGGAGTTTGTGGGGAGGAGAACAGCCCCAGCATTTT
d_call: NA
j_call: TRBJ1-5
cdr3_length: 14
clone_size: NA
v_call: TRBV30

cdr3_aa: CASSQLPIAASYEQYF
cdr3_nt: TGCGCCAGCAGCCAACTTCCCATAGCGGCCTCCTACGAGCAGTACTTC
d_call: NA
j_call: TRBJ2-7
cdr3_length: 16
clone_size: NA
v_call: TRBV4-1

cdr3_aa: CASSSIQGNYGYTF
cdr3_nt: TGTGCCAGCAGCTCAATCCAGGGGAACTATGGCTACACCTTC
d_call: NA
j_call: TRBJ1-2
cdr3_length: 14
clone_size: NA
v_call: TRBV7-9

cdr3_aa: CASSLPGGGNTIYF
cdr3_nt: TGCGCCAGCAGTCTCCCAGGGGGTGGAAACACCATATATTTT
d_call: TRBD1
j_call: TRBJ1-3
cdr3_length: 14
clone_size: NA
v_call: TRBV23-1

cdr3_aa: CASSWDRENIQYF
cdr3_nt: TGTGCCAGCAGCTGGGACAGGGAAAACATTCAGTACTTC
d_call: TRBD1
j_call: TRBJ2-4
cdr3_length: 13
clone_size: once
v_call: TRBV7-8

cdr3_aa: CASSPATGGWTQYF
cdr3_nt: TGTGCCAGCAGTCCTGCGACAGGGGGATGGACCCAGTACTTC
d_call: TRBD1
j_call: TRBJ2-5
cdr3_length: 14
clone_size: few
v_call: TRBV6-5

cdr3_aa: CASSPSVQEKLFF
cdr3_nt: TGTGCCAGCTCACCCTCTGTACAGGAAAAACTGTTTTTT
d_call: NA
j_call: TRBJ1-4
cdr3_length: 13
clone_size: once
v_call: TRBV18

cdr3_aa: CASSLEGFSNQPQHF
cdr3_nt: TGCGCCAGCAGCTTGGAAGGGTTCAGCAATCAGCCCCAGCATTTT
d_call: NA
j_call: TRBJ1-5
cdr3_length: 15
clone_size: NA
v_call: TRBV5-1

cdr3_aa: CASSLAGGPYEQYF
cdr3_nt: TGTGCCAGCAGCTTAGCGGGAGGTCCCTACGAGCAGTACTTC
d_call: NA
j_call: TRBJ2-7
cdr3_length: 14
clone_size: NA
v_call: TRBV7-2

cdr3_aa: CASSLSLYNEQFF
cdr3_nt: TGTGCCAGCAGCTTATCCCTCTACAATGAGCAGTTCTTC
d_call: NA
j_call: TRBJ2-1
cdr3_length: 13
clone_size: NA
v_call: TRBV7-3

cdr3_aa: CASSLGRDYGYTF
cdr3_nt: TGTGCCAGCAGCTTAGGCAGGGACTATGGCTACACCTTC
d_call: NA
j_call: TRBJ1-2
cdr3_length: 13
clone_size: NA
v_call: TRBV11-2

cdr3_aa: CASSPGQGAPGGYTF
cdr3_nt: TGTGCCAGCTCACCGGGACAGGGGGCGCCGGGCGGCTACACCTTC
d_call: TRBD1
j_call: TRBJ1-2
cdr3_length: 15
clone_size: NA
v_call: TRBV18

cdr3_aa: CASSPLGNTIYF
cdr3_nt: TGTGCCAGCAGCCCATTGGGAAACACCATATATTTT
d_call: NA
j_call: TRBJ1-3
cdr3_length: 12
clone_size: NA
v_call: TRBV11-2

cdr3_aa: CASSSGQNTYNEQFF
cdr3_nt: TGTGCCAGCAGCTCGGGACAGAATACCTACAATGAGCAGTTCTTC
d_call: TRBD1
j_call: TRBJ2-1
cdr3_length: 15
clone_size: NA
v_call: TRBV9

cdr3_aa: CASSPPGVSNQPQHF
cdr3_nt: TGTGCCAGCTCACCTCCAGGGGTTTCCAATCAGCCCCAGCATTTT
d_call: NA
j_call: TRBJ1-5
cdr3_length: 15
clone_size: NA
v_call: TRBV18

cdr3_aa: CATTGRTEAFF
cdr3_nt: TGTGCCACCACCGGGAGGACTGAAGCTTTCTTT
d_call: NA
j_call: TRBJ1-1
cdr3_length: 11
clone_size: NA
v_call: TRBV6-5

cdr3_aa: CSVGAAGYTF
cdr3_nt: TGCAGCGTTGGCGCGGCTGGCTACACCTTC
d_call: NA
j_call: TRBJ1-2
cdr3_length: 10
clone_size: NA
v_call: TRBV29-1

cdr3_aa: CAIKAGGSTDTQYF
cdr3_nt: TGTGCCATCAAGGCGGGAGGTAGCACAGATACGCAGTATTTT
d_call: TRBD2
j_call: TRBJ2-3
cdr3_length: 14
clone_size: NA
v_call: TRBV10-3

cdr3_aa: CASSTPGTDTQYF
cdr3_nt: TGTGCCAGCAGCACCCCGGGCACAGATACGCAGTATTTT
d_call: NA
j_call: TRBJ2-3
cdr3_length: 13
clone_size: few
v_call: TRBV7-6

cdr3_aa: CASSPSASGASNTGELFF
cdr3_nt: TGTGCCAGCAGCCCATCAGCCTCAGGGGCCTCTAACACCGGGGAGCTGTTTTTT
d_call: NA
j_call: TRBJ2-2
cdr3_length: 18
clone_size: NA
v_call: TRBV5-4

cdr3_aa: CASSVQGKSGYGYTF
cdr3_nt: TGTGCCAGCAGCGTTCAGGGGAAAAGCGGCTATGGCTACACCTTC
d_call: NA
j_call: TRBJ1-2
cdr3_length: 15
clone_size: NA
v_call: TRBV9

cdr3_aa: CATSRGGAGYTF
cdr3_nt: TGTGCCACCAGCCGAGGAGGGGCTGGCTACACCTTC
d_call: NA
j_call: TRBJ1-2
cdr3_length: 12
clone_size: NA
v_call: TRBV15

cdr3_aa: CASSLAGLGYGELFF
cdr3_nt: TGTGCCAGTAGTTTGGCGGGACTAGGGTATGGGGAGCTGTTTTTT
d_call: TRBD2
j_call: TRBJ2-2
cdr3_length: 15
clone_size: NA
v_call: TRBV19

cdr3_aa: CASRHGTAQETQYF
cdr3_nt: TGTGCTAGCAGGCACGGGACAGCTCAAGAGACCCAGTACTTC
d_call: TRBD1
j_call: TRBJ2-5
cdr3_length: 14
clone_size: NA
v_call: TRBV7-7

cdr3_aa: CASSLKGADYGYTF
cdr3_nt: TGCGCCAGCAGCTTGAAGGGGGCGGACTATGGCTACACCTTC
d_call: TRBD1
j_call: TRBJ1-2
cdr3_length: 14
clone_size: few
v_call: TRBV5-1

cdr3_aa: CASSEFSRDTQYF
cdr3_nt: TGTGCCAGCAGTGAATTTTCTAGGGATACGCAGTATTTT
d_call: NA
j_call: TRBJ2-3
cdr3_length: 13
clone_size: NA
v_call: TRBV25-1

cdr3_aa: CASSQAPSSYNEQFF
cdr3_nt: TGCGCCAGCAGCCAAGCGCCCAGCTCCTACAATGAGCAGTTCTTC
d_call: NA
j_call: TRBJ2-1
cdr3_length: 15
clone_size: once
v_call: TRBV4-1

cdr3_aa: CASSFLTGATSGEQFF
cdr3_nt: TGCGCCAGCAGCTTTCTGACGGGAGCGACTAGCGGAGAGCAGTTCTTC
d_call: TRBD2
j_call: TRBJ2-1
cdr3_length: 16
clone_size: few
v_call: TRBV5-1

cdr3_aa: CASSEIRGYEQYF
cdr3_nt: TGTGCCAGCAGTGAAATCCGGGGCTACGAGCAGTACTTC
d_call: NA
j_call: TRBJ2-7
cdr3_length: 13
clone_size: NA
v_call: TRBV6-1

cdr3_aa: CASSSGGYNEQFF
cdr3_nt: TGCGCCAGCAGCTCGGGAGGATACAATGAGCAGTTCTTC
d_call: TRBD2
j_call: TRBJ2-1
cdr3_length: 13
clone_size: NA
v_call: TRBV5-1

cdr3_aa: CASSGGTDGYTF
cdr3_nt: TGTGCCAGCTCAGGGGGGACAGACGGCTACACCTTC
d_call: TRBD1
j_call: TRBJ1-2
cdr3_length: 12
clone_size: NA
v_call: TRBV18

cdr3_aa: CASSRQAGPSTDTQYF
cdr3_nt: TGTGCCAGCTCACGCCAAGCGGGCCCTAGCACAGATACGCAGTATTTT
d_call: NA
j_call: TRBJ2-3
cdr3_length: 16
clone_size: NA
v_call: TRBV18

cdr3_aa: CASSVGGLGTDTQYF
cdr3_nt: TGTGCCAGCAGTGTCGGCGGGCTCGGCACAGATACGCAGTATTTT
d_call: NA
j_call: TRBJ2-3
cdr3_length: 15
clone_size: NA
v_call: TRBV2

cdr3_aa: CASRSQGGEAFF
cdr3_nt: TGTGCCAGCAGATCCCAGGGGGGAGAAGCTTTCTTT
d_call: TRBD1
j_call: TRBJ1-1
cdr3_length: 12
clone_size: NA
v_call: TRBV6-6

cdr3_aa: CASSQSTGAGANVLTF
cdr3_nt: TGTGCCAGCAGCCAATCCACAGGGGCTGGGGCCAACGTCCTGACTTTC
d_call: TRBD1
j_call: TRBJ2-6
cdr3_length: 16
clone_size: NA
v_call: TRBV4-2

cdr3_aa: CAWGRGQNQPQHF
cdr3_nt: TGTGCCTGGGGGAGGGGACAAAATCAGCCCCAGCATTTT
d_call: NA
j_call: TRBJ1-5
cdr3_length: 13
clone_size: NA
v_call: TRBV30